The 12 T cell receptor beta chains reported below all come from one sample, sequenced in a study of blood T cell repertoires in COVID-19. The method was immunoSEQ multiplex PCR; TCRdb's version includes in-frame clones alone and lacks a portion of them. The top ten hold roughly 9.6% of the sample, which has 200,000 to 300,000 clones, about four fifths seen once. Specimen: peripheral blood. The receptors were gathered from a woman older than 75 with acute or convalescent COVID-19.

V and J are TRBV5-1 and TRBJ1-4; D is possibly TRBD1 (5 bases). CDR1 and CDR2 from the germline V gene are SGHRS and YFSETQ. V dropped 3 bases and J dropped 7 bases, with 16 bases sitting between them. The CDR3 consists of 15 residues. The CDR3 loop reads CASSWGEARVEKLFF. For the CDR3, the DNA is TGCGCCAGCAGCTGGGGGGAGGCTCGTGTTGAAAAACTGTTTTTT.

Notes on this clone: Being one base from a much bigger clone, this may be a read error. The chain carries TRBV10-3 and TRBJ1-1; 10 bases agree with TRBD1. The CDR3 has 13 amino acids. Trimming took 6 bases from V and 4 from J; bases not matched to a gene: 2. CDR1 and CDR2 from the germline V gene are ENHRY and SYGVKD. CDR3 coding DNA: TGTGCCATCAGCGGGACAGGGGCCACTGAAGCTTTCTTT. This codes for CAISGTGATEAFF.

In the case of this clone: Other nucleotide sequences in the sample specify the same CDR3. The chain couples TRBV5-1 to TRBJ2-7; the match to TRBD1 covers 7 bases. The V gene's germline CDR1 is SGHRS and CDR2 YFSETQ. This CDR3 comprises 14 residues. The V gene end was trimmed by 0 bases and the J gene end by 0 bases; junction bases not matched to a gene: 0. This CDR3 reads CASSLAGGSYEQYF. The CDR3, as DNA: TGCGCCAGCAGCTTGGCAGGGGGCTCCTACGAGCAGTACTTC. Filled out from reference TRBV5-1 and TRBJ2-7, the complete variable domain reads KAGVTQTPRYLIKTRGQQVTLSCSPISGHRSVSWYQQTPGQGLQFLFEYFSETQRNKGNFPGRFSGRQFSNSRSEMNVSTLELGDSALYLCASSLAGGSYEQYFGPGTRLTVT.

V and J are TRBV2 and TRBJ1-5, with 9 bases identical to TRBD1. Looked up from germline, CDR1 is SNHLY and CDR2 is FYNNEI. Trimming cost V 4 bases and J 14 bases; bases outside gene matches: 6. This CDR3 contains 12 residues. The CDR3 coding sequence is TGTGCCAGCAGTGGGGACAGGGAGGGGGAGCATTTT. Its translation is CASSGDREGEHF.

This clone was counted a few times. The J gene is TRBJ2-1, the V gene TRBV5-1; D may be TRBD2 (7 bases). Germline V lookup: CDR1 SGHRS, CDR2 YFSETQ. V lost 1 base, J lost 5 bases, and 16 bases lay in between. The CDR3 has 16 residues. The CDR3 nucleotides are TGCGCCAGCAGCTTGTTGTGGGGGGGCGTCCACAATGAGCAGTTCTTC. Translating gives CASSLLWGGVHNEQFF.

V usage is TRBV12-3 or TRBV12-4 and J usage is TRBJ1-1; a weak D match, TRBD1 (5 bases). This CDR3 has 13 residues. The V and J ends lost 2 bases and 5 bases respectively, with 9 bases between them. The CDR3 sequence is CASSLRRVTEAFF. CDR3 sequence (DNA): TGTGCCAGCAGTTTACGCAGGGTGACTGAAGCTTTCTTT.

A few counts support this clone. The CDR3 nucleotides are TGTGCCAGCAGCTTTTCCAACGCTATAGCGGGGCCTCCCGGGGAGCTGTTTTTT. It encodes CASSFSNAIAGPPGELFF. This sequence joins TRBV7-9 and TRBJ2-2; 8 nucleotides line up with TRBD2. Germline CDR1 and CDR2: SEHNR and FQNEAQ (reference sequence). This CDR3 has 18 residues. V lost 3 bases to trimming and J lost 6 bases; unmatched junction nucleotides: 15.

This rearrangement joins TRBV12-3 or TRBV12-4 to TRBJ1-5; D unresolved. The CDR3 extends over 12 amino acids. The V and J ends lost 3 bases and 6 bases respectively, with 6 bases between them. The CDR3 DNA follows: TGTGCCAGCAGTTTCAGGTCTCAGCCCCAGCATTTT. Its translation is CASSFRSQPQHF.

This clone was recorded a few times. This chain joins TRBV24-1 and TRBJ1-4; D is ambiguous. The CDR3 runs 14 residues. V was shortened by 2 bases and J by 8 bases, with 11 bases between the two germline ends. The germline V gene encodes CDR1 KGHDR and CDR2 SFDVKD. CDR3 region: CATSDSRGGEKLFF. For the CDR3, the DNA is TGTGCCACCAGTGATTCACGGGGAGGGGAAAAACTGTTTTTT.

The J gene is TRBJ2-2, the V gene TRBV7-3; no clear D gene. The length of the CDR3 is 12 residues. Germline CDR1 reads SGHTA; CDR2 reads FQGTGA. Trimming took off 5 bases at V and 5 bases at J, with 6 bases between the two ends. Here the CDR3 reads CASSIQTGELFF. CDR3 bases: TGTGCCAGCAGCATCCAGACCGGGGAGCTGTTTTTT.

This rearrangement joins TRBV28 to TRBJ1-2, with D hard to call. The germline gives CDR1 MDHEN, CDR2 SYDVKM. Trimming shortened V by 4 bases and J by 2 bases, and 8 bases separated the two germline ends. This CDR3 region has 13 residues. DNA of the CDR3: TGTGCCAGCAGTTCCCACACCAACTATGGCTACACCTTC. It is translated as CASSSHTNYGYTF.

The rearrangement uses TRBV6-5 and TRBJ2-7, with 11 bases identical to TRBD1. The V and J ends lost 5 bases and 3 bases, in that order; junction bases with no gene match: 3. The V gene's germline CDR1 is MNHEY and CDR2 SVGAGI. This CDR3 has 14 residues. CDR3 sequence reads: CASSKGTGGYEQYF. CDR3 sequence (DNA): TGTGCCAGCAGTAAGGGGACAGGGGGCTACGAGCAGTACTTC.